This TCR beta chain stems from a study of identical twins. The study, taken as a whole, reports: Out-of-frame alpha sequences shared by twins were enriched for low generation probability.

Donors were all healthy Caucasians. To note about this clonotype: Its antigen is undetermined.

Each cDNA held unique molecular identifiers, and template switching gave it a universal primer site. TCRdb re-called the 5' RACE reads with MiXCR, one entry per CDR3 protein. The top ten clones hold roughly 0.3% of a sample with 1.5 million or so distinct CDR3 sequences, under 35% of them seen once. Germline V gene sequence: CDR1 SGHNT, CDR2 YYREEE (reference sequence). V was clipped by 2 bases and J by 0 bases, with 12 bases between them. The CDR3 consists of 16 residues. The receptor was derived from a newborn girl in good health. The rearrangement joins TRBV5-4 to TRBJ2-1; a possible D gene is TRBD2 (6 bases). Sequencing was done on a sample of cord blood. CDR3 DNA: TGTGCCAGCAGCTTTTCACGGGGGAACTCCTACAATGAGCAGTTCTTC. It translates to CASSFSRGNSYNEQFF.